This T cell receptor (beta chain) derives from a study of identical twins. Findings and caveats of the study: Fewer insertions were carried by abundant cord blood beta clonotypes, but none was seen in memory repertoires.

Trimming shortened V by 0 bases and J by 8 bases, and 11 bases separated the two germline ends. CDR1 is SGHTS and CDR2 is YDEGEE in the germline V gene. The CDR3 loop spans 14 amino acids. Each CDR3 protein is one row after TCRdb ran MiXCR on the 5' RACE reads. The sample consists of 520,000 or so distinct CDR3 sequences, less than 25% of them appearing once. Turning to this clonotype: The antigen is unknown.

In addition, the sample was reused for a study of T cells expressing NK-cell markers. As that report states: The use of an anti-gamma-delta TCR antibody, which was added in several experiments, restricted sorting to T cells expressing alpha-beta TCR. CD8+ T cells in roughly six donors included dominant NKG2C+ clonotypes at roughly 1.0-7.5%.

The chain carries TRBV5-8 and TRBJ2-2, with D perhaps matching TRBD2 (6 bases). The receptor comes from a woman between 18 and 29 years old in good health. The specimen was CD4+ T cells sorted from blood. The CDR3 loop reads CASSLVVGTGELFF. In nucleotides, the CDR3 is TGTGCCAGCAGCTTGGTGGTAGGGACTGGGGAGCTGTTTTTT. The full variable domain, rest sourced from reference TRBV5-8 and TRBJ2-2, is EAGVTQSPTHLIKTRGQQATLRCSPISGHTSVYWYQQALGLGLQFLLWYDEGEERNRGNFPPRFSGRQFPNYSSELNVNALELEDSALYLCASSLVVGTGELFFGEGSRLTVL.